This T cell receptor (beta chain) was sequenced for a study of T cells in Graves' hyperthyroidism and ophthalmopathy. In its sample, this clonotype was seen many times. What it recognizes is unknown. Study findings and constraints: Ophthalmopathy was distinguished from stable hyperthyroidism by 13 V-J signatures. For ophthalmopathy, model prediction preceded onset by a median 6.5 months.

There were TCR beta CDR3 regions amplified from RNA transcripts. HTBI primers were employed in a first-round RT-PCR of the TCR CDR3. A single record per CDR3 protein comes from TCRdb applying MiXCR to the multiplex PCR reads. The table records 93,000 or so distinct CDR3 sequences, 45% to 50% of them present only once. The V and J ends lost 1 base and 1 base respectively, with 7 bases between them. CDR1 SEHNR and CDR2 FQNEAQ come from the germline V gene (reference sequence). This CDR3 region has 14 residues. The chain carries TRBV7-9 and TRBJ1-2; D is uncertain. Sequencing input: blood. This sequence originates from a man in his forties with Graves' hyperthyroidism. CDR3 amino acids: CASSLVAGNYGYTF. CDR3 nucleotides: TGTGCCAGCAGCTTAGTTGCGGGTAACTATGGCTACACCTTC.